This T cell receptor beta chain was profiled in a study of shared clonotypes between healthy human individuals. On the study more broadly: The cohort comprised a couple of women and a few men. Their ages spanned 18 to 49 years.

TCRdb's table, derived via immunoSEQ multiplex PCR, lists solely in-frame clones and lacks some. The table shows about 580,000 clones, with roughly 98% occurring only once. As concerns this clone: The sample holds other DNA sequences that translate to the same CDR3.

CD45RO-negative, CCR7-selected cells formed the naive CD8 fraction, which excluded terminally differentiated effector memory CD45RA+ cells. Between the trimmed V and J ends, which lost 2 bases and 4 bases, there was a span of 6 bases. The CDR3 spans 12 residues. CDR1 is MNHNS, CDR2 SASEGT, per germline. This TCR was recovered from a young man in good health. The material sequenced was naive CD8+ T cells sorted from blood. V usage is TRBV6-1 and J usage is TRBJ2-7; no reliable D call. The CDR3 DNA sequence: TGTGCCAGCAGTGAATCCGGTTACGAGCAGTACTTC. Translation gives CASSESGYEQYF.